Listed below are T cell receptor beta chains from one sample, sequenced in a study of T cells in Graves' hyperthyroidism and ophthalmopathy. MiXCR, run by TCRdb on the multiplex PCR reads, gives a single entry per CDR3 protein. The sample holds roughly 560,000 distinct CDR3 sequences, under 15% seen once. Sequencing used blood. These receptors all stem from a woman aged 40 to 50 with Graves' ophthalmopathy. Each CDR3 is given with its conserved first and last residue. A D gene is named only where the DNA matches it firmly. The size entry is marked missing in some rows and otherwise reads once, few, many or a size class.

TRBD1	many	17	TRBV6-4	TRBJ1-2	CASRSYRDRDLGYGYTF	TGTGCCAGCAGGTCGTACCGGGACAGGGATTTGGGCTATGGCTACACCTTC
TRBD1	few	14	TRBV2	TRBJ2-7	CASTLNRDSYEQYF	TGTGCCAGCACCTTGAACCGGGACAGCTACGAGCAGTACTTC
TRBD1	NA	15	TRBV7-9	TRBJ2-7	CASCEGTGGRDEQYF	TGTGCCAGCTGCGAGGGGACAGGGGGCCGGGACGAGCAGTACTTC
NA	many	13	TRBV20-1	TRBJ2-7	CSASPPDGYEQYF	TGCAGTGCTAGTCCTCCTGACGGCTACGAGCAGTACTTC
NA	once	13	TRBV20-1	TRBJ1-6	CSARDSGGSPLHF	TGCAGTGCTAGAGACAGTGGTGGGTCACCCCTCCACTTT
TRBD1	many	15	TRBV27	TRBJ1-6	CASSRGGAGNSPLHF	TGTGCCAGCAGCCGAGGGGGCGCGGGAAATTCACCCCTCCACTTT
NA	NA	8	TRBV30	TRBJ1-1	CAWGRAFF	TGTGCCTGGGGGCGGGCTTTCTTT
NA	many	15	TRBV27	TRBJ2-7	CASMLGGREPSEQYF	TGTGCCAGCATGTTAGGGGGACGGGAACCATCCGAGCAGTACTTC
NA	many	13	TRBV28	TRBJ2-5	CASSFTGRETQYF	TGTGCCAGCAGTTTCACGGGGCGAGAGACCCAGTACTTC
NA	NA	16	TRBV11-2	TRBJ2-7	CASSPVPGAGAYEQYF	TGTGCCAGCAGCCCTGTTCCCGGGGCAGGAGCCTACGAGCAGTACTTC
NA	NA	15	TRBV4-1	TRBJ1-1	CASSREGLMNTEAFF	TGCGCCAGCAGCCGGGAGGGACTTATGAACACTGAAGCTTTCTTT
TRBD2	many	15	TRBV6-1	TRBJ2-7	CASSKGTSGAYEQYF	TGTGCCAGCAGTAAAGGGACTAGCGGGGCCTACGAGCAGTACTTC
NA	NA	14	TRBV20-1	TRBJ2-5	CSARDLWREETQYF	TGCAGTGCTAGAGATCTATGGAGGGAGGAGACCCAGTACTTC
TRBD1	many	14	TRBV12-3/TRBV12-4	TRBJ1-1	CASTPTGRNTEAFF	TGTGCCAGCACCCCGACAGGGAGGAACACTGAAGCTTTCTTT
NA	NA	12	TRBV7-3	TRBJ2-7	CASSRLTNEQYF	TGTGCCAGCAGCCGCCTTACGAACGAGCAGTACTTC
TRBD1	many	12	TRBV10-3	TRBJ2-7	CATTRDRDEQYF	TGTGCCACCACTAGAGACAGGGACGAGCAGTACTTC
NA	many	13	TRBV6-1	TRBJ2-2	CASSEAGDGELFF	TGTGCCAGCAGTGAAGCGGGGGACGGGGAGCTGTTTTTT
TRBD2	many	20	TRBV6-6	TRBJ2-7	CASSHGGRRLAGGSVYEQYF	TGTGCCAGCAGTCATGGGGGACGGAGGCTAGCGGGTGGGTCTGTCTACGAGCAGTACTTC
NA	many	13	TRBV6-2/TRBV6-3	TRBJ2-7	CASSYAIGYEQYF	TGTGCCAGCAGTTACGCGATTGGGTACGAGCAGTACTTC
NA	few	16	TRBV5-6	TRBJ1-5	CASSLWTAYSNQPQHF	TGTGCCAGCAGCTTGTGGACAGCTTATAGCAATCAGCCCCAGCATTTT
NA	many	16	TRBV11-2	TRBJ1-2	CASRKPGIVANYGYTF	TGTGCCAGCAGAAAACCAGGGATTGTAGCTAACTATGGCTACACCTTC
TRBD2	once	15	TRBV20-1	TRBJ2-5	CSATRGLAEEGTQYF	TGCAGTGCTACCCGCGGACTAGCGGAAGAGGGGACCCAGTACTTC
NA	many	16	TRBV6-1	TRBJ2-7	CASTRVGEQGTDEQYF	TGTGCCAGCACCCGCGTGGGGGAACAGGGAACGGACGAGCAGTACTTC
NA	few	15	TRBV4-1	TRBJ1-1	CASSQVGTADTEAFF	TGCGCCAGCAGCCAAGTGGGGACCGCGGACACTGAAGCTTTCTTT
NA	many	17	TRBV28	TRBJ2-5	CASSFFSGRSEQETQYF	TGTGCCAGCAGTTTTTTCTCGGGCCGGTCAGAGCAAGAGACCCAGTACTTC
NA	NA	13	TRBV12-3/TRBV12-4	TRBJ2-7	CASRPLSSSEQYF	TGTGCCAGCAGACCGTTATCGTCCTCCGAGCAGTACTTC
NA	few	18	TRBV11-1	TRBJ2-6	CASSFPTGTISGANVLTF	TGTGCCAGCAGCTTCCCCACAGGTACAATCTCTGGGGCCAACGTCCTGACTTTC
NA	NA	16	TRBV13	TRBJ2-4	CASSGLGGLAKNIQYF	TGTGCCAGCAGCGGGCTCGGAGGTTTAGCCAAAAACATTCAGTACTTC
TRBD1	many	14	TRBV12-3/TRBV12-4	TRBJ1-2	CASRFLGQPYGYTF	TGTGCCAGCAGATTCCTGGGACAGCCCTATGGCTACACCTTC
NA	many	14	TRBV28	TRBJ2-7	CASSPHPNKYEQYF	TGTGCCAGCAGTCCGCACCCGAACAAGTACGAGCAGTACTTC
NA	NA	13	TRBV12-3/TRBV12-4	TRBJ1-2	CASSKGGIDGYTF	TGTGCCAGCAGTAAGGGGGGGATCGATGGCTACACCTTC
NA	NA	15	TRBV19	TRBJ2-2	CASTFGGLSTGELFF	TGTGCCAGTACCTTCGGGGGGCTTAGCACCGGGGAGCTGTTTTTT
NA	many	13	TRBV12-5	TRBJ1-1	CASGGDTTAEAFF	TGTGCTAGTGGGGGAGATACGACGGCTGAAGCTTTCTTT
NA	many	14	TRBV6-5	TRBJ2-7	CASSYGGAGYEQYF	TGTGCCAGCAGTTACGGGGGCGCGGGCTACGAGCAGTACTTC
NA	NA	12	TRBV19	TRBJ2-7	CASRGATYEQYF	TGTGCCAGTAGGGGGGCAACCTACGAGCAGTACTTC
TRBD2	few	18	TRBV5-6	TRBJ2-5	CASSKGLAGVAYQETQYF	TGTGCCAGCAGCAAGGGACTAGCGGGAGTGGCGTACCAAGAGACCCAGTACTTC
TRBD1	NA	15	TRBV12-3/TRBV12-4	TRBJ1-1	CASSSLMTGGDEAFF	TGTGCCAGCAGTTCGCTGATGACAGGGGGCGATGAAGCTTTCTTT
NA	many	16	TRBV29-1	TRBJ2-7	CSVASGTVSSSYEQYF	TGCAGCGTTGCGTCGGGGACTGTCTCCTCCTCCTACGAGCAGTACTTC
NA	many	14	TRBV6-1	TRBJ2-2	CASSATRHTGELFF	TGTGCCAGCAGTGCGACTCGACACACCGGGGAGCTGTTTTTT
NA	many	13	TRBV29-1	TRBJ2-5	CSVEPRGVETQYF	TGCAGCGTTGAGCCCAGGGGGGTGGAGACCCAGTACTTC
NA	many	15	TRBV6-5	TRBJ2-7	CASSYSDLSPYEQYF	TGTGCCAGCAGTTACTCGGACTTATCCCCCTACGAGCAGTACTTC
TRBD2	many	16	TRBV2	TRBJ2-3	CASSEGLAGNTDTQYF	TGTGCCAGCAGTGAGGGACTAGCGGGCAACACAGATACGCAGTATTTT
NA	many	13	TRBV12-3/TRBV12-4	TRBJ1-2	CASSQQGISGYTF	TGTGCCAGCAGCCAACAGGGAATTAGCGGCTACACCTTC
NA	many	14	TRBV9	TRBJ1-2	CASSTTTDYYGYTF	TGTGCCAGCAGCACCACGACGGATTACTATGGCTACACCTTC
NA	many	12	TRBV6-5	TRBJ2-7	CASSYGWYEQYF	TGTGCCAGCAGTTATGGGTGGTACGAGCAGTACTTC
NA	NA	13	TRBV6-1	TRBJ2-6	CASTPGGANVLTF	TGTGCCAGCACCCCCGGCGGGGCCAACGTCCTGACTTTC
TRBD2	NA	16	TRBV5-1	TRBJ2-2	CASSLGSGDYTGELFF	TGCGCCAGCAGCTTGGGTAGCGGGGACTACACCGGGGAGCTGTTTTTT
NA	many	15	TRBV12-3/TRBV12-4	TRBJ1-1	CASSYRNRGQPEAFF	TGTGCCAGCAGTTATCGTAACCGGGGACAACCTGAAGCTTTCTTT
TRBD1	many	16	TRBV27	TRBJ2-5	CASSPLQGGYQETQYF	TGTGCCAGCAGTCCCCTACAGGGGGGCTACCAAGAGACCCAGTACTTC
TRBD2	many	13	TRBV11-1	TRBJ2-7	CASSKELASEQYF	TGTGCCAGCAGCAAAGAACTAGCGAGCGAGCAGTACTTC
NA	many	14	TRBV27	TRBJ2-7	CASSSLNSIHEQYF	TGTGCCAGCAGTTCACTAAATAGCATCCACGAGCAGTACTTC
NA	many	14	TRBV6-2/TRBV6-3	TRBJ2-7	CASSPQVRGYEQYF	TGTGCCAGCAGCCCCCAAGTGAGGGGCTACGAGCAGTACTTC
TRBD1	NA	16	TRBV28	TRBJ1-5	CASTDRDRGGNQPQHF	TGTGCCAGCACCGACCGGGACAGGGGAGGTAATCAGCCCCAGCATTTT
TRBD2	many	13	TRBV2	TRBJ2-1	CASKGGREDEQFF	TGTGCCAGCAAGGGCGGGAGGGAGGATGAGCAGTTCTTC